The 29 T cell receptor beta chains given below trace back to one sample, sequenced in a study of T cell responses to AZD1222 COVID-19 vaccine. The data were produced by immunoSEQ multiplex PCR, yet TCRdb's version contains in-frame clones alone and is incomplete. The repertoire has fewer than 120,000 clones, about 95% of them found once; the top ten carry about 3.1%. The sequencing here drew on peripheral blood, taken 28 days after the second AZD1222 dose. These receptors all stem from an adult who received the AZD1222 COVID-19 vaccine.

The V call is TRBV27, the J call TRBJ1-1, with 11 bases matching TRBD1. Losses at the gene ends were 8 bases for V and 9 bases for J; bases not matched to a gene: 8. CDR3 length: 13 residues. The germline V gene has CDR1 MNHEY and CDR2 SMNVEV (reference sequence). The CDR3 sequence is CASSLDRGQKAFF. CDR3 sequence (DNA): TGTGCCAGCTCCCTGGACAGGGGGCAGAAAGCTTTCTTT.

The J gene is TRBJ1-1, the V gene TRBV2; D not resolved. Per the germline V gene, CDR1 is SNHLY and CDR2 is FYNNEI. The CDR3 loop spans 14 amino acids. The V gene lost 6 bases and the J gene lost 5 bases, with 16 bases spanning the gap. The CDR3 sequence is CASRAPVGRTEAFF. DNA of the CDR3: TGTGCCAGCAGGGCCCCGGTGGGTAGAACTGAAGCTTTCTTT.

The V gene is TRBV5-6, the J gene TRBJ1-5, with a tentative D call TRBD1 (5 bases). The CDR3 extends over 15 amino acids. CDR1 is SGHDT and CDR2 is YYEEEE in the germline V gene. V was shortened by 0 bases and J by 7 bases, with 14 bases between the two germline ends. This CDR3 is CASSLASRVEQPQHF. The CDR3 DNA is TGTGCCAGCAGCTTGGCAAGCAGGGTAGAGCAGCCCCAGCATTTT.

The chain employs TRBV13 and TRBJ2-3; 8 bases agree with TRBD2. Germline CDR1 is PRHDT and CDR2 is FYEKMQ (reference sequence). Trimming removed 4 bases from V and 2 bases from J; junction bases left unmatched: 8. The CDR3 spans 16 residues. The CDR3 nucleotides are TGTGCCAGCAGCTCACGCTGGACTAGCTCCACAGATACGCAGTATTTT. The encoded protein is CASSSRWTSSTDTQYF.

The CDR3 nucleotides read TGCAGCGTTGATTGGGGGAACACTGAAGCTTTCTTT. This translates into CSVDWGNTEAFF. The V gene is TRBV29-1, the J gene TRBJ1-1; D is ambiguous. V lost 3 bases to trimming and J lost 1 base, with 6 bases between them. Germline CDR1 SQVTM, CDR2 ANQGSEA. The CDR3 extends over 12 amino acids.

The chain carries TRBV3-1 (or the pseudogene TRBV3-2) and TRBJ1-4; weak D call: TRBD1 (6 bases). V lost 4 bases and J 1 base, leaving 13 bases between the germline ends. The CDR3 is 16 amino acids. In germline, CDR1 is LGHDT, CDR2 YNNKEL (reference sequence). CDR3 residues: CASSLMEGVTNEKLFF. The CDR3 DNA is TGTGCCAGCAGCCTGATGGAGGGGGTAACTAATGAAAAACTGTTTTTT.

The V call is TRBV6-5, the J call TRBJ2-2; D gene unclear. V dropped 0 bases and J dropped 4 bases, with 3 bases sitting between them. Looked up from germline, CDR1 is MNHEY and CDR2 is SVGAGI. The CDR3 is 13 residues long. CDR3 sequence (DNA): TGTGCCAGCAGTTACTCACCCACCGGGGAGCTGTTTTTT. Amino acids: CASSYSPTGELFF.

The genes are TRBV3-1 (or the pseudogene TRBV3-2) and TRBJ1-6, with 7 bases fitting TRBD1. The CDR3 loop spans 17 amino acids. The V and J ends lost 4 bases and 5 bases, in that order; junction bases with no gene match: 11. Germline assignment: CDR1 LGHDT and CDR2 YNNKEL (reference sequence). In DNA form, the CDR3 reads TGTGCCAGCAGCCTTTTGACCGGGACAGTTAATAATTCACCCCTCCACTTT. This encodes CASSLLTGTVNNSPLHF.

This chain uses TRBV20-1 with TRBJ2-1; tentatively, D is TRBD2 (5 bases). Germline lookup yields CDR1 DFQATT and CDR2 SNEGSKA (reference sequence). The CDR3 runs to 14 residues. V lost 3 bases and J lost 4, with 13 bases in between. CDR3 DNA sequence: TGCAGTGCTAGTTATCGGGGAAAATACAATGAGCAGTTCTTC. It codes for CSASYRGKYNEQFF.

The chain joins TRBV30 to TRBJ1-3, with D possibly matching TRBD1 (5 bases). The CDR3 is 14 residues long. The V end was cut by 1 base, the J end by 0 bases, with 7 bases between. In germline, CDR1 is GTSNPN, CDR2 SVGIG (reference sequence). CDR3 region: CAWSETVSGNTIYF. In DNA form, the CDR3 reads TGTGCCTGGAGTGAGACAGTCTCTGGAAACACCATATATTTT.

V is TRBV6-7 and J is TRBJ2-1; 10 bases are a match to TRBD1. Being an ORF, TRBV6-7 has a function that is uncertain. Trimming removed 7 bases from V and 1 base from J; junction bases left unmatched: 19. The CDR3 consists of 20 residues. CDR3 nucleotides: TGTGCCAGCACCACCCCCCCGGGGACAGGGGACACCCGATCCTACAATGAGCAGTTCTTC. It codes for CASTTPPGTGDTRSYNEQFF.

V is TRBV3-1 (or the pseudogene TRBV3-2) and J is TRBJ1-2; D is ambiguous. The CDR3 runs 17 residues. Trimming stripped 1 base from V and 4 bases from J, with 19 bases between. Germline CDR1 LGHDT, CDR2 YNNKEL (reference sequence). CDR3 sequence: CASSQASAPKRTYGYTF. In DNA form, the CDR3 reads TGTGCCAGCAGCCAAGCGTCAGCGCCTAAGAGGACCTATGGCTACACCTTC.

This chain connects TRBV4-2 to TRBJ2-1, with D possibly called TRBD1 or TRBD2 (5 bases each). Germline V lookup: CDR1 LGHNA, CDR2 YNFKEQ. The CDR3 has 16 residues. The germline V and J ends were trimmed by 3 bases and 6 bases, with 18 bases remaining between them. CDR3: CASSHNTGTTVNEQFF. The CDR3 bases are TGTGCCAGCAGCCACAACACCGGGACCACGGTCAATGAGCAGTTCTTC.

The V and J genes are TRBV3-1 (or the pseudogene TRBV3-2) and TRBJ2-6; tentative D call: TRBD1 (7 bases). V lost 6 bases to trimming and J lost 0 bases, with 12 bases between them. The CDR3 loop spans 16 amino acids. Germline V gives CDR1 LGHDT, CDR2 YNNKEL (reference sequence). The CDR3 sequence: CASRAGGSSGANVLTF. CDR3 in DNA: TGTGCCAGCAGGGCAGGGGGGTCCTCTGGGGCCAACGTCCTGACTTTC.

The V gene is TRBV5-1, the J gene TRBJ1-4; the match to TRBD1 covers 8 bases. The CDR3 is 15 amino acids. Germline loops: CDR1 SGHRS, CDR2 YFSETQ. V was clipped by 3 bases and J by 0 bases; unmatched bases: 1. This chain's CDR3 is CASSSDRATNEKLFF. The CDR3 bases are TGCGCCAGCAGCTCGGACAGGGCAACTAATGAAAAACTGTTTTTT.

This chain connects TRBV25-1 to TRBJ1-2; D uncertain. CDR1 is MGHDK, CDR2 SYGVNS, per germline. V was trimmed by 4 bases and J by 2 bases, leaving 11 bases between them. The CDR3 contains 14 residues. The CDR3 DNA sequence: TGTGCCAGCAGTGCCCGAATATCCAACTATGGCTACACCTTC. This encodes CASSARISNYGYTF.

V usage is TRBV6-5 and J usage is TRBJ1-5, with 8 bases aligning to TRBD1. CDR3 size: 16 residues. J gave up 5 bases and V 2 bases, and 8 bases lay outside the gene matches. The germline V gene has CDR1 MNHEY and CDR2 SVGAGI. The CDR3 reads CASSYGGAGGDQPQHF. CDR3 nucleotides: TGTGCCAGCAGTTACGGGGGGGCAGGGGGCGATCAGCCCCAGCATTTT.

This chain uses TRBV29-1 with TRBJ2-4, with unresolved D. The CDR3 totals 13 residues. Trimming removed 0 bases from V and 2 bases from J, with 5 bases in between. The germline V gene encodes CDR1 SQVTM and CDR2 ANQGSEA. CDR3 DNA: TGCAGCGTTGAAGATGGGCCCAAAAACATTCAGTACTTC. This translates into CSVEDGPKNIQYF.

The chain joins TRBV29-1 to TRBJ1-3; D is unresolved. The CDR3 contains 13 residues. The germline V gene encodes CDR1 SQVTM and CDR2 ANQGSEA. Trimming took off 6 bases at V and 0 bases at J, with 9 bases between the two ends. In nucleotides, the CDR3 is TGCAGCGTCGGTTATAACTCTGGAAACACCATATATTTT. This codes for CSVGYNSGNTIYF. Complete variable domain (other parts from reference TRBV29-1 and TRBJ1-3): SAVISQKPSRDICQRGTSLTIQCQVDSQVTMMFWYRQQPGQSLTLIATANQGSEATYESGFVIDKFPISRPNLTFSTLTVSNMSPEDSSIYLCSVGYNSGNTIYFGEGSWLTVV.

CDR3 region: CATSRDFRERLFF. In nucleotides, the CDR3 is TGTGCCACCAGCAGAGATTTCAGGGAGAGACTGTTTTTT. The V and J genes are TRBV15 and TRBJ1-4, with D possibly TRBD1 on 5 matching bases. From germline, CDR1 is LNHNV and CDR2 YYDKDF (reference sequence). V was pared by 0 bases and J by 13 bases, with 12 bases between. This CDR3 is 13 amino acids long.

V and J are TRBV27 and TRBJ1-1; possibly TRBD1 for D (5 bases). V shed 5 bases and J shed 12 bases, with 16 bases lying between them. This CDR3 comprises 12 residues. The germline V gene encodes CDR1 MNHEY and CDR2 SMNVEV (reference sequence). In DNA form, the CDR3 reads TGTGCCAGCAGTCCGGTGGGGACGTTGCCTTTCTTT. Its protein product is CASSPVGTLPFF.

The chain has TRBV19 and TRBJ1-2; D is unclear. The CDR3 sequence is 17 residues long. Germline-derived CDR1 and CDR2 are LNHDA and SQIVND (reference sequence). V gave up 3 bases and J gave up 2 bases, with 19 bases separating them. In DNA, the CDR3 is TGTGCCAGTAGTATCGGGCCCCAGAAAGGGATCAACTATGGCTACACCTTC. This codes for CASSIGPQKGINYGYTF.

The genes are TRBV19 and TRBJ1-5; possible D gene TRBD1, 5 bases. Germline V CDR1 and CDR2: LNHDA, SQIVND (reference sequence). The length of the CDR3 is 15 residues. Deletions cut 8 bases from V and 5 bases from J, with 19 bases between. In DNA, the CDR3 is TGTGCCAGTTCTCTGTTTGGACGGGGACATCAGCCCCAGCATTTT. Protein sequence: CASSLFGRGHQPQHF.

The gene calls are TRBV5-6 and TRBJ2-7, with D perhaps matching TRBD1 (7 bases). This CDR3 has 15 amino acids. Deletions cut 4 bases from V and 1 base from J, with 15 bases between. The germline V gene encodes CDR1 SGHDT and CDR2 YYEEEE. Here the CDR3 reads CASSPGAGGSYEQYF. The CDR3 nucleotides are TGTGCCAGCAGCCCCGGTGCAGGGGGGTCCTACGAGCAGTACTTC.

This CDR3 reads CASSQRVRIGNTIYF. The CDR3, as DNA: TGTGCCAGCAGCCAAAGGGTGAGAATAGGAAACACCATATATTTT. The genes are TRBV3-1 (or the pseudogene TRBV3-2) and TRBJ1-3; D is uncertain. Per the germline V gene, CDR1 is LGHDT and CDR2 is YNNKEL (reference sequence). This CDR3 spans 15 amino acids. V was shortened by 2 bases and J by 4 bases, with 12 bases between the two germline ends.

The chain employs TRBV27 and TRBJ2-3; possibly TRBD1 for D (5 bases). V was cut by 0 bases and J by 5 bases, with 15 bases left in between. CDR1 and CDR2 (germline): MNHEY, SMNVEV (reference sequence). CDR3 size: 16 residues. The CDR3 loop reads CASSLSNKPGIDTQYF. DNA of the CDR3: TGTGCCAGCAGTTTATCGAATAAACCAGGGATAGATACGCAGTATTTT.

The chain recombines TRBV6-5 with TRBJ1-1; the D is unclear. The CDR3 covers 14 residues. Germline CDR1 reads MNHEY; CDR2 reads SVGAGI. Trimming took off 7 bases at V and 3 bases at J, with 15 bases between the two ends. CDR3 in DNA: TGTGCCAGCATATACCTGGATGACTACACTGAAGCTTTCTTT. Encoded protein: CASIYLDDYTEAFF.

The V gene is TRBV6-6, the J gene TRBJ1-3; no clear D gene. Germline V gives CDR1 MNHNY, CDR2 SVGAGI (reference sequence). The CDR3 extends over 17 amino acids. V lost 8 bases and J 0 bases, leaving 20 bases between the germline ends. CDR3: CASGRFRAGLSGNTIYF. The CDR3 DNA reads TGTGCCAGCGGTCGCTTTAGAGCAGGCCTCTCTGGAAACACCATATATTTT.

The rearrangement uses TRBV7-2 and TRBJ1-1; D gene unclear. The CDR3 spans 13 residues. Germline assignment: CDR1 SGHTA and CDR2 FQGNSA. The V and J ends lost 5 bases and 12 bases respectively, with 19 bases between them. The CDR3 DNA reads TGTGCCAGCAGCACCACCCCGACGGCGTCTCCTTTCTTT. As protein: CASSTTPTASPFF.